Included here is one T cell receptor (beta chain) sequence, with context. Residents of about 25 US areas, aged about 18 to 89 years, made up the participants. The recovered donors of Cohort 3 showed two negative PCRs, clearance, or symptom resolution. Measured with immunoSEQ multiplex PCR; TCRdb has only the in-frame clones, and not every one. The sample yields around 300,000 clones, approximately 91% seen once. This CDR3 region has 14 residues. Germline V gene data show CDR1 as SGHRS and CDR2 as YFSETQ. Trimming cost V 3 bases and J 3 bases, with 7 bases left between them. These data originate in a study of blood T cell repertoires in COVID-19.

Source material: PBMCs or T cells enriched from blood (not recorded which). This chain links TRBV5-1 with TRBJ2-6; D uncertain. The TCR sequence derives from a woman aged 30 to 39 who had recovered from COVID-19. CDR3 sequence: CASSSVLGANVLTF. The CDR3 DNA is TGCGCCAGCAGCTCCGTCCTTGGGGCCAACGTCCTGACTTTC.